Sequencing of this T cell receptor beta chain was carried out in a study of chemoradiotherapy in HPV16-positive cancers. Repeated repertoire sampling spanned the course of chemoradiotherapy. This CDR3 has 14 residues. Trimming left V 3 bases short and J 1 base short, with 9 bases between. Germline CDR1 is SNHLY and CDR2 is FYNNEI. General observations from the study: Functional assays defining HPV-specific T cells used only two HPV16-positive patients.

Data came from immunoSEQ multiplex PCR; TCRdb stores just in-frame clones and leaves some out. The sample includes 25,000 to 30,000 clones, roughly 92% of them seen just once. Concerning this clone: What it recognizes is unknown.

This clonotype was sampled from a human donor with HPV-associated anogenital cancer. The genes are TRBV2 and TRBJ1-1, with D uncertain. This material consisted of blood, taken from a patient who underwent chemoradiotherapy. The chain's CDR3 is CASSDRTANTEAFF. CDR3 sequence (DNA): TGTGCCAGCAGTGACAGGACGGCGAACACTGAAGCTTTCTTT.